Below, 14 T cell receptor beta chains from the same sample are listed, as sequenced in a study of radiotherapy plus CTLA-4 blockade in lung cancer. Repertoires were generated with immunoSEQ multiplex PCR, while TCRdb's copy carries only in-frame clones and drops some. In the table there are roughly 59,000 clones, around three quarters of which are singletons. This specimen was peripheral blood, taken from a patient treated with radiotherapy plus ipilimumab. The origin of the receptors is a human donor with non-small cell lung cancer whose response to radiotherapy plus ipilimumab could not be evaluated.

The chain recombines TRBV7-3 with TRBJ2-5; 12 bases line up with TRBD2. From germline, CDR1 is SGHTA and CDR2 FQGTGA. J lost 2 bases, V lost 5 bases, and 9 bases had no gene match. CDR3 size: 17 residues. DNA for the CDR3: TGTGCCAGCAGCCTCACCCCCCTAGCGGGGGGGCAAGAGACCCAGTACTTC. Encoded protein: CASSLTPLAGGQETQYF.

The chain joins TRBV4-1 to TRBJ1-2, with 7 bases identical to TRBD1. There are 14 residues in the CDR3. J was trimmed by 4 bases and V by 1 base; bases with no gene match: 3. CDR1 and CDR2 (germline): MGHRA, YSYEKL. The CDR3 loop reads CASSQGTGPYGYTF. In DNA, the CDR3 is TGCGCCAGCAGCCAAGGGACAGGCCCCTATGGCTACACCTTC.

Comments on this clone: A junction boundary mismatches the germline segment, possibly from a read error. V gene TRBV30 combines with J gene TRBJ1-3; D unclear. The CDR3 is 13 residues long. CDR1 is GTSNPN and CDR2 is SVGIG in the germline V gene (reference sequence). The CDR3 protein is CAWSPRHGTTIYF. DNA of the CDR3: TGTGCCTGGAGTCCGAGGCACGGAACCACCATATATTTT.

In DNA form, the CDR3 reads TGTGCCAGTAGTAAAGACAGCGTAAACAATCAGCCCCAGCATTTT. Residues: CASSKDSVNNQPQHF. The V gene is TRBV19, the J gene TRBJ1-5, with TRBD1 as a possible D gene (5 bases). This CDR3 is built from 15 residues. Germline CDR1 is LNHDA and CDR2 is SQIVND (reference sequence). Trimming shortened V by 4 bases and J by 3 bases, and 13 bases separated the two germline ends.

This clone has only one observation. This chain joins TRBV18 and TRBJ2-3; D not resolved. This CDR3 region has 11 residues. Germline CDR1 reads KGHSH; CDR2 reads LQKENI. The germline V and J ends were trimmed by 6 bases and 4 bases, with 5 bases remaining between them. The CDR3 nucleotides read TGTGCCAGCTCCCTTTCAGATACGCAGTATTTT. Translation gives CASSLSDTQYF.

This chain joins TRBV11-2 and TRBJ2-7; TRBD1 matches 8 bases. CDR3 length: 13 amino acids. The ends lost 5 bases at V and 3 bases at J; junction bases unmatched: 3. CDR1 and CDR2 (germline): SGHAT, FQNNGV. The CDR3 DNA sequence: TGTGCCAGCAGCCAAGACAGGGGCTACGAGCAGTACTTC. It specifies CASSQDRGYEQYF. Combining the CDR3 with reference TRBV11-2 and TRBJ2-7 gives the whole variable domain EAGVAQSPRYKIIEKRQSVAFWCNPISGHATLYWYQQILGQGPKLLIQFQNNGVVDDSQLPKDRFSAERLKGVDSTLKIQPAKLEDSAVYLCASSQDRGYEQYFGPGTRLTVT.

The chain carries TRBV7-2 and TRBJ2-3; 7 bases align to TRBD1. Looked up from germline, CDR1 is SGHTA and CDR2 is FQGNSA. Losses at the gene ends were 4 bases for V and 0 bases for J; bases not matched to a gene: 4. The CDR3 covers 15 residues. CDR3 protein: CASSYRQGSTDTQYF. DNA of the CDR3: TGTGCCAGCAGCTACAGACAGGGCAGCACAGATACGCAGTATTTT.

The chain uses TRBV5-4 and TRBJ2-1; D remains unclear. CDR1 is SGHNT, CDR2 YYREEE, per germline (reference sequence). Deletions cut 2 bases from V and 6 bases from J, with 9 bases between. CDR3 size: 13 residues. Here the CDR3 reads CASSFRLVNEQFF. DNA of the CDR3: TGTGCCAGCAGCTTTCGACTTGTCAATGAGCAGTTCTTC.

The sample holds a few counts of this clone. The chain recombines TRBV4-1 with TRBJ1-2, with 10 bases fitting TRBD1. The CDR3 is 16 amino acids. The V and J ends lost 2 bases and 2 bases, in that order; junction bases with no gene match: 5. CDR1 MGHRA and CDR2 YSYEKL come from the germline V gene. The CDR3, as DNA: TGCGCCAGCAGCCAATACCCGGGACAGGGGAACTATGGCTACACCTTC. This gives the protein CASSQYPGQGNYGYTF.

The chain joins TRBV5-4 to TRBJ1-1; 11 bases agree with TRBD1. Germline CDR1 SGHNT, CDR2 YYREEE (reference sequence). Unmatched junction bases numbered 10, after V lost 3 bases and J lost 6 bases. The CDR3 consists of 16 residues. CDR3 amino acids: CASSSPGDRGGAEAFF. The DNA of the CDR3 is TGTGCCAGCAGCTCCCCTGGGGACAGGGGGGGGGCTGAAGCTTTCTTT.

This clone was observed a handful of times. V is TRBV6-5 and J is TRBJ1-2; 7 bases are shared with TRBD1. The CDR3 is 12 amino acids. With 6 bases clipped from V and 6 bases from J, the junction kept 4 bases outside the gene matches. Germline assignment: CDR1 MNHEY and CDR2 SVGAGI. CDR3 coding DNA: TGTGCCAGCAGATCAGGGGGTCATGGCTACACCTTC. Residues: CASRSGGHGYTF.

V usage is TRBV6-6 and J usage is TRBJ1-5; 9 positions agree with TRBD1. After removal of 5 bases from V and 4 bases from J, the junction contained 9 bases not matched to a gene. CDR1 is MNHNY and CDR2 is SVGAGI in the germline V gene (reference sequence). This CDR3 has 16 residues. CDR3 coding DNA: TGTGCCAGCAGTCTATTACGACAGGGGGGAAATCAGCCCCAGCATTTT. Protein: CASSLLRQGGNQPQHF.

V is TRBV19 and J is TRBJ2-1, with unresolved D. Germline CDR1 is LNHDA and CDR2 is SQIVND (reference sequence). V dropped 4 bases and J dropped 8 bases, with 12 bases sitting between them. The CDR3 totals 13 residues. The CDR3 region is CASSTNDIYEQFF. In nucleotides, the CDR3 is TGTGCCAGTAGTACGAACGACATCTATGAGCAGTTCTTC.

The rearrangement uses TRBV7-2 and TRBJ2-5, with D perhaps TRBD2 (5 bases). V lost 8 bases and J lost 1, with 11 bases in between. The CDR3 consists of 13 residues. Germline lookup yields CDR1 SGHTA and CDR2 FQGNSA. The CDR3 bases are TGTGCCAGCGGCCAAGCGGCCCAAGAGACCCAGTACTTC. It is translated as CASGQAAQETQYF.